Listed below are T cell receptor beta chains from one sample, sequenced in a study of identifying expanded T cells in peripheral blood. Measured with immunoSEQ multiplex PCR; TCRdb has only the in-frame clones, and not every one. Among some 75,000 clones listed, 75% to 90% were seen once. The sequenced sample consisted of blood. Every receptor here comes from a person aged 18 to 75 in good health. Both conserved end residues are part of each CDR3. The D gene is left open where the match is weak. Only part of the rows carry a size: once, few, many, or a class if the clone is expanded.

size	V	J	D	CDR3	DNA
once	TRBV6-1	TRBJ2-7	-	CASSDSYEQYF	TGTGCCAGCAGCGACAGCTACGAGCAGTACTTC
-	TRBV5-5	TRBJ2-7	TRBD2	CASSPRLLAGVYEQYF	TGTGCCAGCAGCCCCCGGCTGCTAGCGGGAGTCTACGAGCAGTACTTC
-	TRBV10-1	TRBJ1-1	-	CASSVGDYTEAFF	TGCGCCAGCAGTGTAGGGGACTACACTGAAGCTTTCTTT
-	TRBV6-6	TRBJ2-4	-	CASKTTSHKNIQYF	TGTGCCAGTAAGACTACTAGCCACAAAAACATTCAGTACTTC
-	TRBV10-2	TRBJ1-3	-	CASSDFSGNTIYF	TGCGCCAGCAGTGATTTCTCTGGAAACACCATATATTTT
-	TRBV6-5	TRBJ2-5	-	CASSYQETQYF	TGTGCCAGCAGTTACCAAGAGACCCAGTACTTC
-	TRBV6-5	TRBJ1-4	TRBD1	CASSYSRQGEGKLFF	TGTGCCAGCAGTTACTCGAGGCAGGGGGAAGGGAAACTGTTTTTT
-	TRBV7-2	TRBJ2-4	TRBD2	CASRTGLAENIQYF	TGTGCCAGCAGAACTGGACTAGCGGAAAACATTCAGTACTTC
-	TRBV12-5	TRBJ1-5	-	CASGFLGARGQPQHF	TGTGCTAGTGGTTTCTTGGGGGCGAGGGGCCAGCCCCAGCATTTT
-	TRBV18	TRBJ2-2	-	CASSPRVEGELFF	TGTGCCAGCTCACCACGGGTTGAGGGGGAGCTGTTTTTT
-	TRBV2	TRBJ1-5	-	CASKGRNSNQPQHF	TGTGCCAGCAAGGGCAGAAATAGCAATCAGCCCCAGCATTTT
-	TRBV27	TRBJ2-2	TRBD1	CATRWDRVVGELFF	TGTGCCACTCGGTGGGACAGGGTTGTCGGGGAGCTGTTTTTT
-	TRBV7-2	TRBJ1-2	-	CASSSSREDGYTF	TGTGCCAGCAGCTCGTCAAGGGAAGATGGCTACACCTTC
few	TRBV5-1	TRBJ2-3	TRBD2	CASSLGGATDTQYF	TGCGCCAGCAGCCTCGGGGGGGCAACAGATACGCAGTATTTT
-	TRBV28	TRBJ2-7	-	CASSLSSYEQYF	TGTGCCAGCAGTTTATCTAGCTACGAGCAGTACTTC
-	TRBV18	TRBJ1-5	-	CASSPPGEQGRQPQHF	TGTGCCAGCTCACCACCGGGGGAGCAGGGCCGTCAGCCCCAGCATTTT